Shown below are 23 T cell receptor beta chains from a single sample sequenced in a study of T-cell memory formation after mild COVID-19. In TCRdb, the 5' RACE reads were re-called with MiXCR into one record per CDR3 protein. The table has approximately 300,000 distinct CDR3 sequences, over 7% seen once; the top ten hold 20% to 25%. Material: PBMCs or a T cell subset sorted from them (not recorded which). Source of these receptors: a man aged 18 to 35 who had mild COVID-19 (a few samples of this study predate the infection). Cell type and time point are not known.

The genes are TRBV7-6 and TRBJ2-2, with no clear D. Trimming removed 5 bases at V and 1 base at J, with 8 bases between. This CDR3 spans 14 amino acids. CDR1 and CDR2 (germline): SGHVS, FNYEAQ. CDR3 sequence: CASSADGNTGELFF. DNA of the CDR3: TGTGCCAGCAGCGCGGACGGGAACACCGGGGAGCTGTTTTTT.

This clonotype was detected a few times. This chain uses TRBV7-2 with TRBJ2-5; D call uncertain. This CDR3 is built from 13 residues. CDR1 is SGHTA and CDR2 is FQGNSA in the germline V gene. Deletions cut 4 bases from V and 1 base from J, with 7 bases between. The CDR3 region is CASSSPSQETQYF. The CDR3 nucleotides are TGTGCCAGCAGCTCTCCCTCCCAAGAGACCCAGTACTTC.

The chain carries TRBV30 and TRBJ1-2; D is possibly TRBD1 (6 bases). The CDR3 totals 12 residues. Germline V gene sequence: CDR1 GTSNPN, CDR2 SVGIG (reference sequence). V lost 7 bases, J lost 8 bases, and 17 bases lay in between. The CDR3 protein is CASTRTVQGYTF. CDR3 sequence (DNA): TGTGCCTCCACAAGGACAGTCCAGGGCTACACCTTC.

This clonotype has only a few counts. V is TRBV28 and J is TRBJ2-1; no reliable D call. There are 11 residues in the CDR3. The V end lost 7 bases, the J end lost 4 bases, and 5 bases lay between the germline ends. CDR1 is MDHEN and CDR2 is SYDVKM in the germline V gene. This chain's CDR3 is CASKLYNEQFF. The CDR3 nucleotides read TGTGCCAGCAAACTTTACAATGAGCAGTTCTTC.

This chain joins TRBV24-1 and TRBJ2-1; 7 bases agree with TRBD1. The CDR3 runs to 16 residues. Trimming removed 4 bases from V and 2 bases from J; junction bases left unmatched: 7. Germline assignment: CDR1 KGHDR and CDR2 SFDVKD. The CDR3 region is CATSEMQGVPYNEQFF. DNA for the CDR3: TGTGCCACCAGTGAGATGCAGGGGGTTCCCTACAATGAGCAGTTCTTC.

There are a few counts of this clonotype. This chain joins TRBV7-9 and TRBJ1-4; D might be TRBD1 (5 bases). There are 16 residues in the CDR3. The germline V gene has CDR1 SEHNR and CDR2 FQNEAQ (reference sequence). Trimming removed 5 bases at V and 5 bases at J, with 18 bases between. The CDR3: CASSRGSGSGNEKLFF. CDR3 DNA: TGTGCCAGCAGCCGCGGGTCAGGGTCGGGCAATGAAAAACTGTTTTTT.

V usage is TRBV5-4 and J usage is TRBJ2-7; perhaps TRBD2 as D (5 bases). This CDR3 is 15 amino acids long. In germline, CDR1 is SGHNT, CDR2 YYREEE (reference sequence). Trimming cost V 4 bases and J 0 bases, with 14 bases left between them. CDR3 nucleotide sequence: TGTGCCAGCAGCGGGTCGTCGGGGAGCTCCTACGAGCAGTACTTC. Amino acid sequence: CASSGSSGSSYEQYF.

V and J are TRBV6-2 or TRBV6-3 and TRBJ2-3; D gene ambiguous. Germline assignment: CDR1 MNHEY and CDR2 SVGEGT. Trimming removed 4 bases from V and 1 base from J, with 12 bases in between. The CDR3 has 15 residues. CDR3 sequence: CASSFWAVGTDTQYF. The CDR3 region has the DNA TGTGCCAGCAGTTTCTGGGCGGTGGGCACAGATACGCAGTATTTT.

The chain combines TRBV13 with TRBJ1-1; the D gene is possibly TRBD1 (6 bases). The V gene lost 2 bases and the J gene lost 8 bases, with 12 bases spanning the gap. The CDR3 has 13 residues. The germline V gene encodes CDR1 PRHDT and CDR2 FYEKMQ (reference sequence). The CDR3 region is CASSLSQGYEAFF. The CDR3 coding sequence is TGTGCCAGCAGCTTAAGTCAGGGGTACGAAGCTTTCTTT.

This clonotype came up many times. The J gene is TRBJ2-5, the V gene TRBV7-2, with 7 nucleotides matching TRBD2. The V gene end was trimmed by 2 bases and the J gene end by 1 base; junction bases not matched to a gene: 4. CDR3 length equals 15 residues. Per the germline V gene, CDR1 is SGHTA and CDR2 is FQGNSA. The CDR3 bases are TGTGCCAGCAGCTTAACCGCGGGGGTCCAAGAGACCCAGTACTTC. Translation: CASSLTAGVQETQYF.

This clonotype was counted only a few times. The rearrangement joins TRBV5-1 to TRBJ2-5; D assignment may be TRBD1 or TRBD2 (6 bases each). This CDR3 spans 14 amino acids. Deletions cut 5 bases from V and 4 bases from J, with 15 bases between. Germline-derived CDR1 and CDR2 are SGHRS and YFSETQ. Written as DNA, the CDR3 is TGCGCCAGCAGAACCTGGGGGGCCCGAGAGACCCAGTACTTC. Its protein product is CASRTWGARETQYF.

Only a few counts were recorded for this clonotype. This chain connects TRBV15 to TRBJ2-3; weak D call: TRBD2 (6 bases). The CDR3 is 13 amino acids. Trimming removed 11 bases from V and 0 bases from J, with 12 bases in between. Germline CDR1 and CDR2: LNHNV and YYDKDF (reference sequence). For the CDR3, the DNA is TGTGCCCTCCGGGACTTCAGCACAGATACGCAGTATTTT. It specifies CALRDFSTDTQYF.

The V and J genes are TRBV9 and TRBJ1-1; D not certain. CDR3 length equals 14 residues. The germline V and J ends were trimmed by 2 bases and 1 base, with 9 bases remaining between them. Germline V gene sequence: CDR1 SGDLS, CDR2 YYNGEE. The CDR3 sequence is CASSVGSTNTEAFF. The DNA for the CDR3 is TGTGCCAGCAGCGTGGGCAGCACGAACACTGAAGCTTTCTTT.

This clonotype was detected ten times or more. This sequence joins TRBV5-1 and TRBJ2-3, with TRBD1 matching 7 bases. Germline-derived CDR1 and CDR2 are SGHRS and YFSETQ. V was pared by 4 bases and J by 5 bases, with 7 bases of the junction left unmatched. The CDR3 extends over 14 amino acids. CDR3 DNA: TGCGCCAGCAGCCTGGGACAGCCGGGAGATACGCAGTATTTT. Protein: CASSLGQPGDTQYF.

This clonotype was seen only a few times. V gene TRBV9 combines with J gene TRBJ2-3; 7 positions agree with TRBD1. The germline gives CDR1 SGDLS, CDR2 YYNGEE. This CDR3 has 15 amino acids. Trimming cost V 4 bases and J 6 bases; bases outside gene matches: 11. This CDR3 reads CASSPRTGSRDTQYF. Written as DNA, the CDR3 is TGTGCCAGCAGCCCCCGGACAGGATCCCGGGATACGCAGTATTTT. Based on the CDR3 plus reference TRBV9 and TRBJ2-3, the full variable domain is DSGVTQTPKHLITATGQRVTLRCSPRSGDLSVYWYQQSLDQGLQFLIQYYNGEERAKGNILERFSAQQFPDLHSELNLSSLELGDSALYFCASSPRTGSRDTQYFGPGTRLTVL.

This clonotype was seen only a few times. The rearrangement links TRBV20-1 to TRBJ2-2; the D gene is possibly TRBD2 (5 bases). This CDR3 comprises 16 residues. V dropped 0 bases and J dropped 0 bases, with 11 bases sitting between them. Germline V gene sequence: CDR1 DFQATT, CDR2 SNEGSKA (reference sequence). The CDR3 here is CSARDGLATNTGELFF. The DNA for the CDR3 is TGCAGTGCTAGAGATGGGCTAGCCACGAACACCGGGGAGCTGTTTTTT.

The table lists this clonotype with a few counts. The rearrangement uses TRBV29-1 and TRBJ2-6, with a possible D match to TRBD1 (5 bases). Germline CDR1 SQVTM, CDR2 ANQGSEA. Trimming cost V 7 bases and J 0 bases, with 16 bases left between them. The length of the CDR3 is 16 residues. CDR3 loop: CSAKTGHFSGANVLTF. The CDR3 region has the DNA TGCAGCGCTAAAACCGGACATTTCTCTGGGGCCAACGTCCTGACTTTC.

This clonotype was seen a handful of times. CDR3 DNA: TGCGCCAGCAGCTTGAACCTGGCGAACACCGGGGAGCTGTTTTTT. This encodes CASSLNLANTGELFF. The chain recombines TRBV5-1 with TRBJ2-2, with unresolved D. This CDR3 has 15 amino acids. Germline V gene lookup returns CDR1 SGHRS and CDR2 YFSETQ. Trimming pared 1 base from V and 0 bases from J, leaving 7 bases between.

This clonotype was recorded a few times. The V call is TRBV12-3 or TRBV12-4, the J call TRBJ1-5; tentative D call: TRBD1 (6 bases). The CDR3 sequence is 13 residues long. Trimming took 5 bases from V and 2 from J, leaving 7 bases between them. CDR3 sequence: CASSNRGNQPQHF. CDR3 DNA: TGTGCCAGCAGTAACAGGGGCAATCAGCCCCAGCATTTT.

This clonotype was counted between two and nine times. The chain links TRBV7-3 to TRBJ2-2, with 7 bases fitting TRBD2. Germline CDR1 reads SGHTA; CDR2 reads FQGTGA. The CDR3 is 14 residues long. Trimming took 3 bases from V and 4 from J; bases not matched to a gene: 2. The CDR3 loop is CASSFTSVTGELFF. The CDR3 region has the DNA TGTGCCAGCAGCTTTACTAGCGTCACCGGGGAGCTGTTTTTT.

This clonotype was picked up a small number of times. The V call is TRBV19, the J call TRBJ1-2, with 8 bases that match TRBD1. Germline CDR1 LNHDA, CDR2 SQIVND (reference sequence). Trimming took 8 bases from V and 6 from J; bases not matched to a gene: 5. The CDR3 sequence is 12 residues long. CDR3 nucleotides: TGTGCCAGTGGTGACAGGGGAAATGGCTACACCTTC. Protein: CASGDRGNGYTF.

The V and J genes are TRBV5-1 and TRBJ2-5; D remains ambiguous. Trimming left V 6 bases short and J 5 bases short, with 14 bases between. The CDR3 extends over 13 amino acids. Per the germline V gene, CDR1 is SGHRS and CDR2 is YFSETQ. CDR3 residues: CASTPDPAETQYF. For the CDR3, the DNA is TGCGCCAGCACCCCGGACCCAGCGGAGACCCAGTACTTC.

This clonotype was observed at least ten times. The chain links TRBV9 to TRBJ1-2; D ambiguous. Between the trimmed V and J ends, which lost 2 bases and 7 bases, there was a span of 21 bases. The CDR3 is made up of 16 amino acids. The germline V gene encodes CDR1 SGDLS and CDR2 YYNGEE. CDR3 loop: CASSVSPGQEGSGYTF. The CDR3 coding sequence is TGTGCCAGCAGCGTTTCGCCAGGCCAAGAGGGAAGTGGCTACACCTTC.